This T cell receptor (beta chain) was sequenced during a study of T cell repertoires in cytomegalovirus infection. Study at large: Signatures in public TCR beta sequences pointed to both CMV infection and matching HLA type.

V was clipped by 6 bases and J by 4 bases, with 19 bases between them. The CDR3 is made up of 15 amino acids. Germline V gene data show CDR1 as MDHEN and CDR2 as SYDVKM. In TCRdb, the reads were re-called with MiXCR into one record per CDR3 protein. Of approximately 50,000 distinct CDR3 sequences detected, 20% to 25% appear once; the ten largest clones hold 64%. This clonotype was picked up many times. As yet, its antigen is unknown. The chain joins TRBV28 to TRBJ2-7; D possibly matches TRBD1 or TRBD2 (7 bases each). This receptor was identified in a human donor in good health (CMV status not recorded). Some clones in this sample may be carry-over from other donors' samples. The source was CD8+ T cells from cultured PBMCs, collected from culture after CMV antigen stimulation. The CDR3 bases are TGTGCCAGCAGGGCCGTGGGAGGGGGCGGGTACGAGCAGTACTTC. This gives the protein CASRAVGGGGYEQYF.